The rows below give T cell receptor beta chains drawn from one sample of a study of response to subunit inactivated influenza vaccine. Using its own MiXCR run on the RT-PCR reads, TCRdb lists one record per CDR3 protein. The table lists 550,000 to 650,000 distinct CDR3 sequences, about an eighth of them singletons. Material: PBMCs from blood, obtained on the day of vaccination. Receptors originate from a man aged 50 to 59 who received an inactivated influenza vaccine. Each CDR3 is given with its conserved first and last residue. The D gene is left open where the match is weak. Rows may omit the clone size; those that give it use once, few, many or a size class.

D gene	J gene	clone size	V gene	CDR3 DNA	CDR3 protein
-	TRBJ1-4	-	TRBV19	TGTGCCAGTAAGGGAGCGAATGAAAAACTGTTTTTT	CASKGANEKLFF
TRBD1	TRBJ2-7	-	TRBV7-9	TGTGCCAGCAGCTCCCGAGCCGGGACAGGGAACGAGCAGTACTTC	CASSSRAGTGNEQYF
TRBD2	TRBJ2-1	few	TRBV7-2	TGTGCCAGCAGCTTAACTAGCGGGGAATACTACAATGAGCAGTTCTTC	CASSLTSGEYYNEQFF
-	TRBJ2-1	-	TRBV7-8	TGTGCCAGCAGCGCCCCGTGGGCAAGTGAGCAGTTCTTC	CASSAPWASEQFF
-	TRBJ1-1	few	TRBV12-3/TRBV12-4	TGTGCCAGCAGATGGGGGGCCATGAACACTGAAGCTTTCTTT	CASRWGAMNTEAFF
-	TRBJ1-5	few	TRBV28	TGTGCCAGCAGCCGGGAGCTCGGGGACAATCAGCCCCAGCATTTT	CASSRELGDNQPQHF
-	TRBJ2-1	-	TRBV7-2	TGTGCCAGCAGCTTAGCCGTCATGGATACCAATGAGCAGTTCTTC	CASSLAVMDTNEQFF
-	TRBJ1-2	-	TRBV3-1	TGTGCCAGCAGCCAAGATTACAACAGGCGCGATGGCTACACCTTC	CASSQDYNRRDGYTF
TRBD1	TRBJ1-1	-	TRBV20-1	TGCAGTGCTAGAGATCGGACAGGGATCTCTACTGAAGCTTTCTTT	CSARDRTGISTEAFF
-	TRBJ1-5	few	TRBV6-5	TGTGCCAGCAGTTACCGGCGGGTTAGCAATCAGCCCCAGCATTTT	CASSYRRVSNQPQHF
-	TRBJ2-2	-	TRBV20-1	TGCAGTGCTGGCGGACTGGAGAACACCGGGGAGCTGTTTTTT	CSAGGLENTGELFF
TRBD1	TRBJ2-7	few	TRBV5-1	TGCGCCAGCCGATTAGCCGGGACAGGGCTGTACGAGCAGTACTTC	CASRLAGTGLYEQYF
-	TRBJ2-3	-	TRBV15	TGTGCCACCAGCAGAGATTCGGTCCCGGCTACGCAGTATTTT	CATSRDSVPATQYF
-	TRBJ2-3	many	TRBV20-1	TGCAGTGCTAGAGCCGGGAGCCGCACAGATACGCAGTATTTT	CSARAGSRTDTQYF
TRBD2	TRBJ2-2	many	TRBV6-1	TGTGCCAGCAGTGGCTCAGCGGGGGCCTCCATCACCGGGGAGCTGTTTTTT	CASSGSAGASITGELFF
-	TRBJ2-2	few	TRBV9	TGTGCCAGCAGCGCAGGGAACACCGGGGAGCTGTTTTTT	CASSAGNTGELFF
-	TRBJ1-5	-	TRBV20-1	TGCAGTGCTAGAGTGCAGCCCAATCAGCCCCAGCATTTT	CSARVQPNQPQHF
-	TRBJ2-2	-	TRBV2	TGTGCCATCCGCCCGTTGTCGGACACCGGGGAGCTGTTTTTT	CAIRPLSDTGELFF
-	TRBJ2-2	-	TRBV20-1	TGCAGTGCTAGAGATGGTAGGACCGGGGAGCTGTTTTTT	CSARDGRTGELFF
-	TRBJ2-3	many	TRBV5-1	TGCGCCAGCAGCGCGATTCCTAGCACAGATACGCAGTATTTT	CASSAIPSTDTQYF
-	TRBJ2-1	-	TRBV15	TGTGCCACCAGCAGAGTAAAAGCCATAGGGACTCTTAGCTCCTACAATGAGCAGTTCTTC	CATSRVKAIGTLSSYNEQFF
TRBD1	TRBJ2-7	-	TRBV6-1	TGTGCCAGCAGTGGACAGGGGAGGCACGAGCAGTACTTC	CASSGQGRHEQYF
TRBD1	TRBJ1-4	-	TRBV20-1	TGCAGTGCTACAGTATCCGGGACAGGGATCGAAAAACTGTTTTTT	CSATVSGTGIEKLFF
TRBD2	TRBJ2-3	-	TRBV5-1	TGCGCCAGCTTCTCGGGACTAGCGAGCCCAGATACGCAGTATTTT	CASFSGLASPDTQYF
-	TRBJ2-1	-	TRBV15	TGTGCCACCAGCAGAGATTTCGCGGTCGAGCAGTTCTTC	CATSRDFAVEQFF
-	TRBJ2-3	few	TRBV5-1	TGCGCCAGCAGCCCCGCGAAGCCTACAGATACGCAGTATTTT	CASSPAKPTDTQYF
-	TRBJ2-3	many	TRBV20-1	TGCAGTGCTAGCTTCCTAGGATCGCAGTATTTT	CSASFLGSQYF